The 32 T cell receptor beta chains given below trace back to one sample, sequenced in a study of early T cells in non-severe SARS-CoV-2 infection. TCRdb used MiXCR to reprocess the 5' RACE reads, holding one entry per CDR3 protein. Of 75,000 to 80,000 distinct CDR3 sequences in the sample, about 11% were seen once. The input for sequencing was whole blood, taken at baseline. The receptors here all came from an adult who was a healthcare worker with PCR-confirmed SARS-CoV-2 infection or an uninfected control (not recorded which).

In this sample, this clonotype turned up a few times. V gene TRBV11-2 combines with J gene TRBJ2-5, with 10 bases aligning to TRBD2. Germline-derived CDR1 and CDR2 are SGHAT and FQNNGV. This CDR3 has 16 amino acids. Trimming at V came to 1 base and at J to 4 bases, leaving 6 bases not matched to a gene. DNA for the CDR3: TGTGCCAGCAGCTTAGTCCCTAGCGGGGGAGTAGAGACCCAGTACTTC. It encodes CASSLVPSGGVETQYF. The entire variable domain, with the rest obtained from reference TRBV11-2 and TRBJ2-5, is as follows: EAGVAQSPRYKIIEKRQSVAFWCNPISGHATLYWYQQILGQGPKLLIQFQNNGVVDDSQLPKDRFSAERLKGVDSTLKIQPAKLEDSAVYLCASSLVPSGGVETQYFGPGTRLLVL.

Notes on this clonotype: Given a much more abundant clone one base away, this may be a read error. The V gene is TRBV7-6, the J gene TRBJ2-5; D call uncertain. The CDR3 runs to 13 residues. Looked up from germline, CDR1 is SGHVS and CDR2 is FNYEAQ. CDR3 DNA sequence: TGTGCCAGCGGCTTTTTTCGGGTGGAGACCCAGTACTTC. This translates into CASGFFRVETQYF.

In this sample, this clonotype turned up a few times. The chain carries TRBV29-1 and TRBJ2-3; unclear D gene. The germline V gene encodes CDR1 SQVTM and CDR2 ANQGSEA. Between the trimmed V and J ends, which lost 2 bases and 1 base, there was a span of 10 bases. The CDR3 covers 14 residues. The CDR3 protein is CSVEPRQGTDTQYF. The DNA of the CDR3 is TGCAGCGTTGAACCTAGGCAGGGCACAGATACGCAGTATTTT.

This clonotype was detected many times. The DNA of the CDR3 is TGTGCCAGCAGCTTAGGGGCACCGGGACAGGGGGCGTACGAGCAGTACTTC. Its translation is CASSLGAPGQGAYEQYF. This chain connects TRBV7-2 to TRBJ2-7, with TRBD1 matching 12 bases. V trimming: 1 base; J trimming: 4 bases; junction bases outside the gene matches: 8. The CDR3 loop spans 17 amino acids. The V gene's germline CDR1 is SGHTA and CDR2 FQGNSA.

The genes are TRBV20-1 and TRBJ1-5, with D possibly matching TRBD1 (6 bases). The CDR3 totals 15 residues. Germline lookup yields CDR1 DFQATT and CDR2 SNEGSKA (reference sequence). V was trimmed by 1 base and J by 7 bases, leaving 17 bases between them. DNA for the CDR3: TGCAGTGCTAGAGGGCAGCGGGGGCTAGAACAGCCCCAGCATTTT. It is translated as CSARGQRGLEQPQHF.

The CDR3 protein is CASTYRGGGSYNEQFF. CDR3 DNA: TGTGCCTCCACGTACCGGGGTGGGGGTTCGTACAATGAGCAGTTCTTC. The V call is TRBV30, the J call TRBJ2-1; D is tentatively TRBD1 or TRBD2 (5 bases each). This CDR3 spans 16 amino acids. The germline V gene encodes CDR1 GTSNPN and CDR2 SVGIG (reference sequence). Between the trimmed V and J ends, which lost 7 bases and 4 bases, there was a span of 23 bases.

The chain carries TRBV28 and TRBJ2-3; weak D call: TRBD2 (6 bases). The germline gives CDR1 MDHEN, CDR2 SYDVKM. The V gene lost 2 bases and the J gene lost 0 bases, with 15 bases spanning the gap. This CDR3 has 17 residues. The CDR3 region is CASSLGMAGRSTDTQYF. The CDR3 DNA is TGTGCCAGCAGTTTAGGGATGGCGGGACGGAGCACAGATACGCAGTATTTT.

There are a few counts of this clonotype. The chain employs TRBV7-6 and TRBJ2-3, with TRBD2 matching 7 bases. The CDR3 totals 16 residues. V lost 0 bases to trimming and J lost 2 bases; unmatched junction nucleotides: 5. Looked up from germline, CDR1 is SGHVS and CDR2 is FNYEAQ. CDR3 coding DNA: TGTGCCAGCAGCTTAGCCCGGGGGGTTAACACAGATACGCAGTATTTT. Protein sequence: CASSLARGVNTDTQYF.

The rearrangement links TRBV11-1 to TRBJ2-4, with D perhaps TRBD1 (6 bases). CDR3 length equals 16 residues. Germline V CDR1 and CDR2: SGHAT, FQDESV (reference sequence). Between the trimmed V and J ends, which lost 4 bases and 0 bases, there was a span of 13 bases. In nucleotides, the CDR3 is TGTGCCAGCAGCTCGGGACAATTAATAGCCAAAAACATTCAGTACTTC. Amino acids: CASSSGQLIAKNIQYF. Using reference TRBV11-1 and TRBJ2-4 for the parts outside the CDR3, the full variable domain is EAEVAQSPRYKITEKSQAVAFWCDPISGHATLYWYRQILGQGPELLVQFQDESVVDDSQLPKDRFSAERLKGVDSTLKIQPAELGDSAMYLCASSSGQLIAKNIQYFGAGTRLSVL.

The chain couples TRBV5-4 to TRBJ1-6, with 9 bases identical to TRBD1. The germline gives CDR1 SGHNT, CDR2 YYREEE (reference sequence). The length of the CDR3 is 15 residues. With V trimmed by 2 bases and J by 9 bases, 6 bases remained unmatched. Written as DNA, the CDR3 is TGTGCCAGCAGCTTCCCGGGACAGGGTGGTTCACCCCTCCACTTT. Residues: CASSFPGQGGSPLHF.

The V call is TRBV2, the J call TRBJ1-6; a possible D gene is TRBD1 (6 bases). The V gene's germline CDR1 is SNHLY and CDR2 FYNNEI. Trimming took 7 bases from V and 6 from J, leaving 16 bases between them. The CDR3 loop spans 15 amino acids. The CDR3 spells CASTPRGGVNSPLHF. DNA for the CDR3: TGTGCCAGCACCCCGAGGGGGGGCGTTAATTCACCCCTCCACTTT.

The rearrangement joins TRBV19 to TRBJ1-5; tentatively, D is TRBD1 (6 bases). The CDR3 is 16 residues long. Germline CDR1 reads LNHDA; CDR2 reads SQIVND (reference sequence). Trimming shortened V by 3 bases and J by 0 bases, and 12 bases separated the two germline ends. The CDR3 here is CASSITGRYSNQPQHF. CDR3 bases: TGTGCCAGTAGTATTACAGGGCGGTATAGCAATCAGCCCCAGCATTTT.

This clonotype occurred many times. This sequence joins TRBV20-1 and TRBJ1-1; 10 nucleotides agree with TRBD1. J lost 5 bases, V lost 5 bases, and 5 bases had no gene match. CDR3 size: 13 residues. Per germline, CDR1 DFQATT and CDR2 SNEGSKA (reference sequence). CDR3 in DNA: TGCAGTGCTTCCGGGACAGGGGTAACTGAAGCTTTCTTT. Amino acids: CSASGTGVTEAFF.

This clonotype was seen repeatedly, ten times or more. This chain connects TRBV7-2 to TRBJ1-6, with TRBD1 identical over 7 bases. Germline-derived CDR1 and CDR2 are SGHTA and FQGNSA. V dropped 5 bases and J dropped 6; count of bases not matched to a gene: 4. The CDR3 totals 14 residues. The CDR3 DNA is TGTGCCAGCAGCGGAGGGACAGTTAATTCACCCCTCCACTTT. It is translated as CASSGGTVNSPLHF.

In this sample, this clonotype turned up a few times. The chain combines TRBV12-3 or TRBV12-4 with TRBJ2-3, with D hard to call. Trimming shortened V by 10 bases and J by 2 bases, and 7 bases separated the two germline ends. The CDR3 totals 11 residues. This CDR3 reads CATQTTDTQYF. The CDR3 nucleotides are TGTGCCACCCAGACCACAGATACGCAGTATTTT.

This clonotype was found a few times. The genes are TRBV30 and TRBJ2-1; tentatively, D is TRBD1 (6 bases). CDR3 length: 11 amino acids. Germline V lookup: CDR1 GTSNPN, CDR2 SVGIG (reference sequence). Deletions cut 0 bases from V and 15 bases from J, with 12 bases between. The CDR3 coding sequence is TGTGCCTGGAGTGTTAAGGGGGTAGCGTTCTTC. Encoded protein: CAWSVKGVAFF. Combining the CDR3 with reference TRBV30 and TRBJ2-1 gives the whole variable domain SQTIHQWPATLVQPVGSPLSLECTVEGTSNPNLYWYRQAAGRGLQLLFYSVGIGQISSEVPQNLSASRPQDRQFILSSKKLLLSDSGFYLCAWSVKGVAFFGPGTRLTVL.

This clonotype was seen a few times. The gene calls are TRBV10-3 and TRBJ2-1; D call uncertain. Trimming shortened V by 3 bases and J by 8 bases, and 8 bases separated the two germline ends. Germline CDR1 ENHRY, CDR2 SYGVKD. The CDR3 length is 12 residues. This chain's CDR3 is CAISDSGDEQFF. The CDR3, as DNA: TGTGCCATCAGTGATTCCGGAGATGAGCAGTTCTTC.

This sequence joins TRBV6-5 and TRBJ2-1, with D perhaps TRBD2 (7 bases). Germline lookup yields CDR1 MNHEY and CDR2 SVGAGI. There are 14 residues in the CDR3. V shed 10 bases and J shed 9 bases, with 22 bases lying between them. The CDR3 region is CATRRGAGIGEQFF. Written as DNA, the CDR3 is TGTGCCACCCGACGGGGGGCCGGTATTGGTGAGCAGTTCTTC.

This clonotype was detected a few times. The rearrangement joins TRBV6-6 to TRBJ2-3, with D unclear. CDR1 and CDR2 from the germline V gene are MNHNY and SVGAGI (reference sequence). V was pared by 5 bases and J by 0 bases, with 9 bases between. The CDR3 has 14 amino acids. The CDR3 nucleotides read TGTGCCAGCAGTAAGGCGGCTAGCACAGATACGCAGTATTTT. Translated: CASSKAASTDTQYF.

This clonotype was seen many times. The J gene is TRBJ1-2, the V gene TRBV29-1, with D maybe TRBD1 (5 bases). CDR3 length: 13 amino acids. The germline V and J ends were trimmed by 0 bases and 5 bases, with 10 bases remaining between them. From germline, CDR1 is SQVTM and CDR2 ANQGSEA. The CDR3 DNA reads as TGCAGCGTTGAAGAGCCGAGGGGATATGGCTACACCTTC. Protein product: CSVEEPRGYGYTF.

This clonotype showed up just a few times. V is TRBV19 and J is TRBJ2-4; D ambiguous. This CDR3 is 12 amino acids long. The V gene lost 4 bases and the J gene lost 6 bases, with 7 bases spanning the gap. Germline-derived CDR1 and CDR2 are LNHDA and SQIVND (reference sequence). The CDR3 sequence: CASSNSGNIQYF. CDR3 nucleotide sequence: TGTGCCAGTAGTAATTCTGGAAACATTCAGTACTTC.

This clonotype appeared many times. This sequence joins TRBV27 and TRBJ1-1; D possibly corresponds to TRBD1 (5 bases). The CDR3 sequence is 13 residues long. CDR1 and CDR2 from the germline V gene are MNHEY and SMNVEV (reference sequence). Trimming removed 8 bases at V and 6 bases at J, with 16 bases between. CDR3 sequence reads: CASRTFLVSEAFF. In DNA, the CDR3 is TGTGCCAGCCGGACATTCTTGGTGTCTGAAGCTTTCTTT.

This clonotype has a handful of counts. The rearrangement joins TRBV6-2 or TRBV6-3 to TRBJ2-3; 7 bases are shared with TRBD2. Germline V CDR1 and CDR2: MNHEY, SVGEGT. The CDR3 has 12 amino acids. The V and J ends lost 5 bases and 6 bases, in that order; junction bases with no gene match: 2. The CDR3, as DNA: TGTGCCAGCAGTACCGGGGGGGATACGCAGTATTTT. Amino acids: CASSTGGDTQYF.

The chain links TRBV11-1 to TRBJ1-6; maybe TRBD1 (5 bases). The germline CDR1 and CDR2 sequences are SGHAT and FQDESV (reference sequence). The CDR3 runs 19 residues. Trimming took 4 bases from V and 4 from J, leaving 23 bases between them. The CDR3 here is CASSSELEPGRIYNSPLHF. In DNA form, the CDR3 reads TGTGCCAGCAGCTCCGAACTGGAGCCGGGACGGATTTATAATTCACCCCTCCACTTT.

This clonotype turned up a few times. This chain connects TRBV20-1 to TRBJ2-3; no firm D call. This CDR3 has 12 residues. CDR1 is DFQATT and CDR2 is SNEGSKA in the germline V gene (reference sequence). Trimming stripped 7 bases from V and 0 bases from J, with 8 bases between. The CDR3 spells CSVPTSTDTQYF. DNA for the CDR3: TGCAGTGTTCCGACTAGCACAGATACGCAGTATTTT.

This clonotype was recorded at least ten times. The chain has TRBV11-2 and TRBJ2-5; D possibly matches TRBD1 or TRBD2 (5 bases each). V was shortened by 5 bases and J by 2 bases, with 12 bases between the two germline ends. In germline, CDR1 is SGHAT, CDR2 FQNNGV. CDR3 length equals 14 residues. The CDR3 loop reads CASSQGRVQETQYF. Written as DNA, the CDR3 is TGTGCCAGCAGCCAGGGACGAGTACAAGAGACCCAGTACTTC.

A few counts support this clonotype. CDR3 amino acids: CASSTRGADYEQYF. The CDR3 DNA sequence: TGTGCCAGCAGTACCCGCGGAGCGGACTACGAGCAGTACTTC. The genes are TRBV6-1 and TRBJ2-7; perhaps TRBD2 as D (5 bases). The V end lost 5 bases, the J end lost 3 bases, and 14 bases lay between the germline ends. This CDR3 contains 14 residues. Per germline, CDR1 MNHNS and CDR2 SASEGT.

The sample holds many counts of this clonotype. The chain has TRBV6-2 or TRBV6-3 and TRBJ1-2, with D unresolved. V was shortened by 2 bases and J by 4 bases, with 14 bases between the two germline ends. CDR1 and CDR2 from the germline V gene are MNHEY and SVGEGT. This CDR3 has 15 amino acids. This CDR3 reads CASSYEWRGSYGYTF. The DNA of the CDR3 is TGTGCCAGCAGTTACGAGTGGCGGGGTTCCTATGGCTACACCTTC.

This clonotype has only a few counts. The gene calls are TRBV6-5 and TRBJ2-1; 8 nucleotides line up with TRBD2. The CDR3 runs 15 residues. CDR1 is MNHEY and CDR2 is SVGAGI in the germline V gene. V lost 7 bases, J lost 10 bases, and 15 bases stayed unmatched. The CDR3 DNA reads TGTGCCAGCACCTCGGCGGCGGGGGGTGTAGGGGAGCAGTTCTTC. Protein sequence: CASTSAAGGVGEQFF.

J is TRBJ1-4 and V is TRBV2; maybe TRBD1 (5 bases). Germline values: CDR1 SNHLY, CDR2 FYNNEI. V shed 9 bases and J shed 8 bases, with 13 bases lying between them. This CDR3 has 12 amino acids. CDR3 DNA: TGTGCCAGTATCGGCAGGGAGGAAAAACTGTTTTTT. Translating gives CASIGREEKLFF.

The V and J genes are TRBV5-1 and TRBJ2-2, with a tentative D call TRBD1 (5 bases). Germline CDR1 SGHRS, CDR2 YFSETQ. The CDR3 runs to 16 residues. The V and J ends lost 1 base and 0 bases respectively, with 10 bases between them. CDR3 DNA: TGCGCCAGCAGCTTGCAGACAGCCGCGAACACCGGGGAGCTGTTTTTT. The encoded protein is CASSLQTAANTGELFF.

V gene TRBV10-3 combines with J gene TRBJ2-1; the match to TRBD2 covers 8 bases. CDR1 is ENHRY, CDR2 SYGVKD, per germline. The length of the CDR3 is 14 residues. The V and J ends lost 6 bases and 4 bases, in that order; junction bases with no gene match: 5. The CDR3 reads CAIRSAGEYNEQFF. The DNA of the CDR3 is TGTGCCATCAGGTCAGCGGGGGAGTACAATGAGCAGTTCTTC.